The next 14 T cell receptor beta chains were all read from a single sample in a study of blood T cells in healthy people across ages. Next came a second PCR, run for roughly 6 to 11 cycles, which used a sample-barcoded 5' primer along with a J-beta primer mix. In TCRdb, the 5' RACE reads were re-called with MiXCR into one record per CDR3 protein. The sample yields approximately 790,000 distinct CDR3 sequences, approximately 67% seen once. The sample consisted of blood. The receptor source for this set is a man aged 30-40 years in good health.

This clonotype was picked up a small number of times. CDR3 in DNA: TGTGCCAGCAGCTACCAATGGACCCCCCCGCGGTCCTACAATGAGCAGTTCTTC. Translating gives CASSYQWTPPRSYNEQFF. The rearrangement uses TRBV12-3 or TRBV12-4 and TRBJ2-1; D call uncertain. Trimming took off 6 bases at V and 1 base at J, with 22 bases between the two ends. CDR3 length: 18 residues.

The CDR3 is CSVAGQGLSSGANVLTF. The CDR3 DNA reads TGCAGCGTCGCGGGACAGGGGCTAAGCTCTGGGGCCAACGTCCTGACTTTC. This chain links TRBV29-1 with TRBJ2-6; 10 nucleotides line up with TRBD1. The CDR3 has 17 amino acids. In germline, CDR1 is SQVTM, CDR2 ANQGSEA. Trimming cost V 6 bases and J 0 bases; bases outside gene matches: 8.

Here the CDR3 DNA reads TGTGCCATCAGTGGAGCCGGGACAGGGTTCCATGAGCAGTTCTTC. Translation: CAISGAGTGFHEQFF. J is TRBJ2-1 and V is TRBV10-3, with 9 positions matching TRBD1. The germline gives CDR1 ENHRY, CDR2 SYGVKD. This CDR3 contains 15 residues. V gave up 4 bases and J gave up 8 bases; unmatched junction bases: 9.

The chain recombines TRBV9 with TRBJ2-5; D unresolved. Germline CDR1 and CDR2: SGDLS and YYNGEE. V dropped 0 bases and J dropped 11 bases, with 11 bases sitting between them. The CDR3 extends over 12 amino acids. The CDR3 loop is CASSVARDEQYF. Here the CDR3 DNA reads TGTGCCAGCAGCGTAGCAAGGGATGAGCAGTACTTC.

The gene calls are TRBV7-8 and TRBJ2-1, with D perhaps being TRBD1 or TRBD2 (5 bases each). CDR1 and CDR2 (germline): SGHVS, FQNEAQ. The CDR3 totals 14 residues. Between the trimmed V and J ends, which lost 5 bases and 3 bases, there was a span of 11 bases. CDR3: CASSAWDRYNEQFF. The CDR3 DNA reads as TGTGCCAGCAGCGCCTGGGACCGCTACAATGAGCAGTTCTTC. The entire variable domain, with the rest obtained from reference TRBV7-8 and TRBJ2-1, is as follows: GAGVSQSPRYKVAKRGQDVALRCDPISGHVSLFWYQQALGQGPEFLTYFQNEAQLDKSGLPSDRFFAERPEGSVSTLKIQRTQQEDSAVYLCASSAWDRYNEQFFGPGTRLTVL.

The rearrangement uses TRBV15 and TRBJ2-5; possible D gene TRBD2, 5 bases. The CDR3 is made up of 17 amino acids. Per the germline V gene, CDR1 is LNHNV and CDR2 is YYDKDF (reference sequence). The V and J ends lost 0 bases and 1 base respectively, with 15 bases between them. As DNA, the CDR3 is TGTGCCACCAGCAGAGATTGGAGCGGCCGGGGCCAAGAGACCCAGTACTTC. Its translation: CATSRDWSGRGQETQYF. Looking up the rest from reference TRBV15 and TRBJ2-5 gives the full variable domain: DAMVIQNPRYQVTQFGKPVTLSCSQTLNHNVMYWYQQKSSQAPKLLFHYYDKDFNNEADTPDNFQSRRPNTSFCFLDIRSPGLGDTAMYLCATSRDWSGRGQETQYFGPGTRLLVL.

The chain carries TRBV6-5 and TRBJ2-1, with D perhaps TRBD1 (6 bases). In germline, CDR1 is MNHEY, CDR2 SVGAGI. The CDR3 covers 15 residues. V was cut by 0 bases and J by 5 bases, with 11 bases left in between. This CDR3 is CASSYSNSGDNEQFF. CDR3 nucleotides: TGTGCCAGCAGTTACTCGAACTCAGGGGACAATGAGCAGTTCTTC.

This chain uses TRBV7-3 with TRBJ2-7; weak D call: TRBD1 (5 bases). In germline, CDR1 is SGHTA, CDR2 FQGTGA. The CDR3 loop spans 14 amino acids. Trimming stripped 6 bases from V and 0 bases from J, with 12 bases between. The CDR3 reads CASSFDSNSYEQYF. As DNA, the CDR3 is TGTGCCAGCAGTTTCGACAGCAACTCCTACGAGCAGTACTTC.

V gene TRBV7-3 combines with J gene TRBJ1-1, with unresolved D. CDR1 and CDR2 from the germline V gene are SGHTA and FQGTGA. Between the trimmed V and J ends, which lost 5 bases and 1 base, there was a span of 8 bases. The CDR3 runs 13 residues. The CDR3 coding sequence is TGTGCCAGCAGCCGAACAGCGAACACTGAAGCTTTCTTT. Translation: CASSRTANTEAFF.

This clonotype has just one count. J is TRBJ1-5 and V is TRBV6-5; 10 nucleotides line up with TRBD1. CDR3 size: 15 residues. Germline assignment: CDR1 MNHEY and CDR2 SVGAGI. V was clipped by 5 bases and J by 9 bases; unmatched bases: 10. The CDR3 bases are TGTGCCAGCAGTATAACTCCGGGACAGGGGCGGCCCCAGCATTTT. It is translated as CASSITPGQGRPQHF.

This sequence joins TRBV11-3 and TRBJ2-4; perhaps D is TRBD1 or TRBD2 (6 bases each). The closer fit of TRBJ2-7 to the DNA end suggests the J call may be wrong. The CDR3 contains 15 residues. The V gene's germline CDR1 is SGHNT and CDR2 YENEEA. The CDR3 nucleotides read TGTGCCAGCAGCTTGAATCCGGGGGCGACCTACGAGCAGTACTTC. Protein product: CASSLNPGATYEQYF.

The V call is TRBV5-1, the J call TRBJ2-7; TRBD1 or TRBD2 may be the D gene (5 bases each). Per germline, CDR1 SGHRS and CDR2 YFSETQ. V was clipped by 4 bases and J by 2 bases, with 16 bases between them. The CDR3 loop spans 15 amino acids. In DNA, the CDR3 is TGCGCCAGCAGCCTCGGGGCGGACGGGACCTACGAGCAGTACTTC. As protein: CASSLGADGTYEQYF.

This clonotype was recorded many times. This chain links TRBV7-2 with TRBJ1-2; D gene ambiguous. CDR1 SGHTA and CDR2 FQGNSA come from the germline V gene. The CDR3 covers 15 residues. Trimming removed 0 bases at V and 2 bases at J, with 10 bases between. The CDR3 DNA sequence: TGTGCCAGCAGCTTAGCTCCAGGATCAAACTATGGCTACACCTTC. The encoded protein is CASSLAPGSNYGYTF.

V gene TRBV3-1 combines with J gene TRBJ1-1, with a possible D match to TRBD1 (6 bases). In germline, CDR1 is LGHDT, CDR2 YNNKEL (reference sequence). There are 16 residues in the CDR3. V was clipped by 1 base and J by 0 bases, with 12 bases between them. DNA of the CDR3: TGTGCCAGCAGCCAAGGACAGGCGCCTTTGAACACTGAAGCTTTCTTT. Translation gives CASSQGQAPLNTEAFF.